This T cell receptor beta chain was captured by sequencing in a study of cytomegalovirus exposure and HLA in healthy donors. The PCR had 60 Vbeta and 13 Jbeta primers. TCRdb keeps only in-frame clones here, not all; method: immunoSEQ multiplex PCR. The sample's table shows 150,000 to 200,000 clones. The CDR3 runs 17 residues. Per germline, CDR1 SGHAT and CDR2 FQNNGV. J was trimmed by 3 bases and V by 4 bases; bases with no gene match: 14. Material: PBMCs. The J gene is TRBJ1-2, the V gene TRBV11-2; 7 positions match TRBD1. The TCR sequence derives from a man in his thirties or forties in good health and CMV-seronegative. DNA of the CDR3: TGTGCCAGCAGCTACGGATGGACAGGTCGGCGCGACTATGGCTACACCTTC. Amino acids: CASSYGWTGRRDYGYTF.